The 15 T cell receptor beta chains below come from one sample, sequenced in a study of T-cell memory formation after mild COVID-19 (dated by TCRdb to the early 2020s). Libraries were made using 5' RACE. These reads were obtained on an Illumina NovaSeq 6000. TCRdb's own reprocessing of the public reads used fastp at Q25 and MiXCR and kept productive beta chains. Rows with one shared CDR3 protein collapse into an entry with the most common genes and DNA. The sample profile shows approximately 150,000 distinct CDR3 sequences; approximately 15% of them were found once. Of the sample, 13% to 15% is held by the ten largest clones. The source material was PBMCs or a T cell subset sorted from them (not recorded which). These receptors were taken from an adult woman who had mild COVID-19 (a few samples of this study predate the infection). The sample titles of this study are shuffled in the database, so cell type and time point are left out; the donor was told from shared clones.

A few counts support this clonotype. The chain is built from TRBV6-6 and TRBJ1-3; D is ambiguous. V was clipped by 2 bases and J by 0 bases, with 8 bases between them. The germline V gene encodes CDR1 MNHNY and CDR2 SVGAGI (reference sequence). This CDR3 is built from 15 residues. The CDR3 bases are TGTGCCAGCAGTTACCAGAGCTCCTCTGGAAACACCATATATTTT. It translates to CASSYQSSSGNTIYF.

This chain links TRBV5-4 with TRBJ2-1; D could derive from TRBD1 or TRBD2 (5 bases each). The CDR3 totals 12 residues. In germline, CDR1 is SGHNT, CDR2 YYREEE (reference sequence). V was trimmed by 4 bases and J by 6 bases, leaving 8 bases between them. The CDR3 loop is CASSRDGNEQFF. DNA of the CDR3: TGTGCCAGCAGCCGGGACGGCAATGAGCAGTTCTTC.

This clonotype was counted only a few times. V usage is TRBV5-1 and J usage is TRBJ1-1; 8 nucleotides match TRBD1. The CDR3 spans 14 residues. The germline V gene encodes CDR1 SGHRS and CDR2 YFSETQ. Trimming removed 4 bases from V and 5 bases from J; junction bases left unmatched: 7. CDR3: CASSPGQGETEAFF. The CDR3 nucleotides read TGCGCCAGCAGCCCCGGACAGGGCGAAACTGAAGCTTTCTTT. The complete variable domain, with remaining parts taken from reference TRBV5-1 and TRBJ1-1, reads KAGVTQTPRYLIKTRGQQVTLSCSPISGHRSVSWYQQTPGQGLQFLFEYFSETQRNKGNFPGRFSGRQFSNSRSEMNVSTLELGDSALYLCASSPGQGETEAFFGQGTRLTVV.

The chain carries TRBV7-2 and TRBJ2-1; D is undetermined. The germline CDR1 and CDR2 sequences are SGHTA and FQGNSA. This CDR3 is built from 13 residues. With 5 bases removed from V and 8 bases from J, the gap between germline ends came to 13 bases. DNA for the CDR3: TGTGCCAGCAGCCAACATCTTTCCCATGAGCAGTTCTTC. Translating gives CASSQHLSHEQFF.

This clonotype was observed a handful of times. This chain connects TRBV27 to TRBJ1-1, with D maybe TRBD1 (6 bases). From germline, CDR1 is MNHEY and CDR2 SMNVEV (reference sequence). The CDR3 spans 16 residues. Trimming stripped 3 bases from V and 5 bases from J, with 19 bases between. The CDR3 sequence is CASSFTMGGFRTEAFF. The DNA for the CDR3 is TGTGCCAGCAGTTTCACCATGGGGGGCTTTCGAACTGAAGCTTTCTTT.

The J gene is TRBJ2-1, the V gene TRBV7-6; either TRBD1 or TRBD2 may supply D (5 bases each). Trimming pared 1 base from V and 4 bases from J, leaving 11 bases between. The V gene's germline CDR1 is SGHVS and CDR2 FNYEAQ. The CDR3 loop spans 15 amino acids. CDR3 sequence reads: CASSLDGTDYNEQFF. CDR3 nucleotide sequence: TGTGCCAGCAGCTTAGACGGGACGGATTACAATGAGCAGTTCTTC.

The gene calls are TRBV20-1 and TRBJ1-1; D uncertain. CDR1 and CDR2 (germline): DFQATT, SNEGSKA (reference sequence). V lost 8 bases to trimming and J lost 3 bases, with 7 bases between them. The CDR3 is 10 residues long. The CDR3 bases are TGCAGTCCGTTGTACACTGAAGCTTTCTTT. It specifies CSPLYTEAFF.

This chain joins TRBV6-5 and TRBJ2-7; 7 bases fit TRBD1. Trimming removed 6 bases from V and 0 bases from J; junction bases left unmatched: 2. This CDR3 is built from 13 residues. Looked up from germline, CDR1 is MNHEY and CDR2 is SVGAGI. The CDR3 region has the DNA TGTGCCAGCAGGGGACAGAGCTCCTACGAGCAGTACTTC. The encoded protein is CASRGQSSYEQYF.

V is TRBV7-2 and J is TRBJ1-4; TRBD1 is a possible D gene (5 bases). There are 15 residues in the CDR3. V was clipped by 5 bases and J by 8 bases, with 18 bases between them. Germline loops: CDR1 SGHTA, CDR2 FQGNSA. CDR3 sequence: CASSTGIPKKEKLFF. In nucleotides, the CDR3 is TGTGCCAGCAGCACAGGCATTCCGAAGAAAGAAAAACTGTTTTTT.

This clonotype was seen many times. This rearrangement joins TRBV11-2 to TRBJ2-7; no clear D. Germline-derived CDR1 and CDR2 are SGHAT and FQNNGV. This CDR3 is 14 amino acids long. Trimming shortened V by 1 base and J by 3 bases, and 10 bases separated the two germline ends. The CDR3 DNA follows: TGTGCCAGCAGCTTAGTCGGACCAAGCTACGAGCAGTACTTC. Translation: CASSLVGPSYEQYF.

This clonotype was detected only a few times. The CDR3 loop reads CAISGGSEKLFF. The CDR3 DNA sequence: TGTGCCATCAGTGGGGGGAGTGAAAAACTGTTTTTT. J is TRBJ1-4 and V is TRBV10-3; weak D call: TRBD1 (5 bases). This CDR3 region has 12 residues. V gave up 4 bases and J gave up 7 bases, with 7 bases separating them. From germline, CDR1 is ENHRY and CDR2 SYGVKD.

The chain joins TRBV20-1 to TRBJ2-1, with D possibly TRBD2 on 6 matching bases. Germline V gene data show CDR1 as DFQATT and CDR2 as SNEGSKA (reference sequence). This CDR3 has 15 residues. The V end lost 5 bases, the J end lost 2 bases, and 16 bases lay between the germline ends. The CDR3 nucleotides read TGCAGTGCTCGCCTGGGGGGAACCCCCTACAATGAGCAGTTCTTC. Its translation: CSARLGGTPYNEQFF.

The V gene is TRBV24-1, the J gene TRBJ2-7; 7 bases align to TRBD1. Germline V lookup: CDR1 KGHDR, CDR2 SFDVKD. This CDR3 is built from 16 residues. The V segment lost 6 bases and the J segment 2 bases; nucleotides outside the gene matches: 12. The CDR3 sequence is CATSTQGPLATYEQYF. CDR3 nucleotide sequence: TGTGCCACCAGTACACAGGGGCCGCTTGCCACCTACGAGCAGTACTTC.

This clonotype was recorded at least ten times. V gene TRBV12-3 or TRBV12-4 combines with J gene TRBJ2-3; no firm D call. This CDR3 is 12 amino acids long. Deletions cut 2 bases from V and 2 bases from J, with 2 bases between. For the CDR3, the DNA is TGTGCCAGCAGTTTACTCACAGATACGCAGTATTTT. It codes for CASSLLTDTQYF.

The chain has TRBV27 and TRBJ2-7, with TRBD2 matching over 8 bases. The J segment lost 6 bases and the V segment lost 3 bases, leaving 7 bases of the junction unmatched. The germline CDR1 and CDR2 sequences are MNHEY and SMNVEV (reference sequence). The CDR3 has 14 amino acids. CDR3: CASSFSSGGGEQYF. As DNA, the CDR3 is TGTGCCAGCAGTTTCTCCAGCGGGGGTGGCGAGCAGTACTTC.